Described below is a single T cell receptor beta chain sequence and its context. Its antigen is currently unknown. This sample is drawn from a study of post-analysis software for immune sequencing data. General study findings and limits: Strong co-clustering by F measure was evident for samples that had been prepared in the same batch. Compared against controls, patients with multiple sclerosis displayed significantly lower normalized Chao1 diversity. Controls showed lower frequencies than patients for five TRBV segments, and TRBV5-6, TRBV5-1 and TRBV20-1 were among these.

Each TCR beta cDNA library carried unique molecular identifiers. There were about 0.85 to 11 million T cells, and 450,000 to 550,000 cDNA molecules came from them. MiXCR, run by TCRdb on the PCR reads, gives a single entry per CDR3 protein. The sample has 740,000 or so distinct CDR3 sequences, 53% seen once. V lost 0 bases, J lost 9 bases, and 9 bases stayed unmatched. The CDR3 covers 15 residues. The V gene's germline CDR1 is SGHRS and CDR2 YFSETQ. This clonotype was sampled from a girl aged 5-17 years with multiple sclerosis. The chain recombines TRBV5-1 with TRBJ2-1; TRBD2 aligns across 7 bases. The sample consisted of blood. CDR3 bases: TGCGCCAGCAGCTTGGGACTAGCTTCTCATGGTGAGCAGTTCTTC. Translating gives CASSLGLASHGEQFF.